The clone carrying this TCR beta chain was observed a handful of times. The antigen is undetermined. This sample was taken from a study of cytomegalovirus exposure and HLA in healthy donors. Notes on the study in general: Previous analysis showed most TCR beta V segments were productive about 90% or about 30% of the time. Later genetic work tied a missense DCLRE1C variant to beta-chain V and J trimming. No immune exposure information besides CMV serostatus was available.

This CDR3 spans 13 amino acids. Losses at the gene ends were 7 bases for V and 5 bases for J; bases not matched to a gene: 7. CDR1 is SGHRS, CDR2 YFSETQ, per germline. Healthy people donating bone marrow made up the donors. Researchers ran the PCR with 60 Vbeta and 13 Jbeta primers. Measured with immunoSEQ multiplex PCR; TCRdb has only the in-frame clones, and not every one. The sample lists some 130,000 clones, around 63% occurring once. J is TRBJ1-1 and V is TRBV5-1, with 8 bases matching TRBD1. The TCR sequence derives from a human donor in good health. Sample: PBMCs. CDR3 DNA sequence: TGCGCCAGCGCGGGACAGGTGGGGACTGAAGCTTTCTTT. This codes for CASAGQVGTEAFF.